A selection of T cell receptor beta chains follows, all from one sample in a study of CXCR3-negative and CXCR3-positive naive CD8 T cells. TCRdb re-analyzed the 5' RACE reads; it lists each CDR3 protein once, without DNA. This sample's clone table lists 100,000 to 150,000 distinct CDR3 sequences. The sequenced material came from naive CXCR3- CD8+ T cells from blood. The origin of the receptors is a human donor in good health. Some clones in this sample may be carry-over from other donors' samples. The CDR3 runs from the conserved cysteine through the conserved F or W.

v_call	j_call	cdr3_aa
TRBV5-8	TRBJ1-2	CASSFLPTANYDYTF
TRBV7-3	TRBJ2-3	CASSLTVGSTDTQYF
TRBV10-3	TRBJ1-1	CAVGGGPTMNTEAFF
TRBV7-9	TRBJ2-3	CASSLVAGAHTDTQYF
TRBV19	TRBJ1-1	CASSKGILNTEAFF
TRBV20-1	TRBJ1-6	CSAHPGARRNSYNLPLHF
TRBV7-6	TRBJ2-7	CASSSSRQAYEQYF
TRBV28	TRBJ2-1	CASKWTSSYNEQFF
TRBV4-1	TRBJ2-1	CASSQVADVSYNEQFF
TRBV21-1	TRBJ2-7	CASSHRGPGEYYEQYF
TRBV7-9	TRBJ1-1	CASSPRDSTEAFF
TRBV4-1	TRBJ2-7	CASSQLAGGHSSYEQYF
TRBV4-3	TRBJ2-7	CASSQGRTTSSYEQYF
TRBV5-1	TRBJ2-1	CASSLEPYNEQFF
TRBV6-2/TRBV6-3	TRBJ2-7	CASSYWTDAYEQYF
TRBV30	TRBJ2-5	CAWRSRGQETQYF
TRBV4-1	TRBJ2-3	CASSQDLGLAGTDTQYF
TRBV7-9	TRBJ2-1	CASSSNGLAGTASYNEQFF
TRBV28	TRBJ2-3	CASRPPPGHPVWTDTQYF
TRBV20-1	TRBJ2-7	CSARDGDRGGHEQYF
TRBV4-2	TRBJ2-7	CASSQYGSGGAGDEQYF
TRBV6-6	TRBJ2-1	CATETGILNEQFF
TRBV15	TRBJ2-2	CATSRDSGDGTGELFF
TRBV4-3	TRBJ1-2	CASSLLGGGDGYTF
TRBV5-6	TRBJ2-1	CASKTGPNDEQFF
TRBV15	TRBJ2-2	CATLDRGRAGELFF
TRBV2	TRBJ2-1	CASSERTGVDEQFF
TRBV12-3/TRBV12-4	TRBJ1-1	CANSQRGGTEAFF
TRBV14	TRBJ2-7	CASSQGVQNIHEQYF
TRBV15	TRBJ2-7	CATSKATEGEQYF
TRBV20-1	TRBJ1-5	CSARDRQGATIFNQPQHF
TRBV29-1	TRBJ2-1	CSVLREQGEQLF